The subject of this entry is one T cell receptor (beta chain). This specimen belongs to a study of CD8+ T cells in alopecia areata. Background on the study: Treated patients took oral tofacitinib at 5 to 10 mg twice daily.

Per the germline V gene, CDR1 is LNHNV and CDR2 is YYDKDF (reference sequence). The V end lost 1 base, the J end lost 5 bases, and 10 bases lay between the germline ends. The CDR3 runs 14 residues. Stated treatment: oral pan-JAK inhibitor, 5-10 mg twice daily. cDNA serving as the sequencing template came from extracted, reverse transcribed RNA. Sequencing was performed with immunoSEQ multiplex PCR; in TCRdb, only in-frame clones are kept and a portion is missing. The data show 200,000 to 250,000 clones, under 70% seen once. The clonotype comes from a human donor with alopecia areata. The source material was CD4+ T cells sorted from blood, sampled at week 4, from a patient treated with tofacitinib. The chain employs TRBV15 and TRBJ2-3; a weak D match, TRBD1 (6 bases). This CDR3 is CATSRGGTQDTQYF. Here the CDR3 DNA reads TGTGCCACCAGCAGAGGGGGGACACAAGATACGCAGTATTTT.